Each of the 23 T cell receptor beta chains below was sequenced from the same sample in a study of beta chain features in type 1 diabetes. Findings and limits, study-wide: Shortening that was moderate but significant affected the TCRB CDR3s of Type 1 diabetes patients in all four CD4+ subsets.

Of the isolated RNA, all was reverse transcribed, and so the sequenced material was expressed TCRB transcripts. Measured with immunoSEQ multiplex PCR; TCRdb has only the in-frame clones, and not every one. The data contain around 70,000 clones, more than 45% of them singletons. For these receptors, no antigen is known. The sequenced sample was central memory CD4+ T cells from blood. The receptors stem from a man in his thirties or forties with type 1 diabetes.

J is TRBJ2-7 and V is TRBV19, with TRBD2 matching over 10 bases. The J segment lost 3 bases and the V segment lost 4 bases, leaving 6 bases of the junction unmatched. Per germline, CDR1 LNHDA and CDR2 SQIVND (reference sequence). This CDR3 is built from 15 residues. The CDR3 DNA sequence: TGTGCCAGTAGTACGGGGACTAGCGCAAACTACGAGCAGTACTTC. This gives the protein CASSTGTSANYEQYF. Combining the CDR3 with reference TRBV19 and TRBJ2-7 gives the whole variable domain DGGITQSPKYLFRKEGQNVTLSCEQNLNHDAMYWYRQDPGQGLRLIYYSQIVNDFQKGDIAEGYSVSREKKESFPLTVTSAQKNPTAFYLCASSTGTSANYEQYFGPGTRLTVT.

The rearrangement joins TRBV5-1 to TRBJ2-7, with 9 bases that match TRBD1. The CDR3 runs to 13 residues. V trimming: 4 bases; J trimming: 6 bases; junction bases outside the gene matches: 5. Germline V CDR1 and CDR2: SGHRS, YFSETQ. CDR3 DNA sequence: TGCGCCAGCAGCCCAACGGACAGGGGCGAGCAGTACTTC. It translates to CASSPTDRGEQYF.

This chain connects TRBV5-1 to TRBJ1-1; 7 positions agree with TRBD1. Germline V CDR1 and CDR2: SGHRS, YFSETQ. The V gene end was trimmed by 0 bases and the J gene end by 1 base; junction bases not matched to a gene: 6. The CDR3 extends over 16 amino acids. The CDR3 spells CASSLATRQGNTEAFF. CDR3 in DNA: TGCGCCAGCAGCTTGGCCACGCGACAGGGGAACACTGAAGCTTTCTTT.

The chain carries TRBV7-2 and TRBJ1-2, with TRBD1 matching over 8 bases. CDR1 is SGHTA, CDR2 FQGNSA, per germline. V dropped 5 bases and J dropped 4; count of bases not matched to a gene: 6. The CDR3 is 14 residues long. The CDR3 bases are TGTGCCAGCAGCGTCGGACAGGGCGGCTATGGCTACACCTTC. It translates to CASSVGQGGYGYTF. The variable domain in full, completed from reference TRBV7-2 and TRBJ1-2, reads GAGVSQSPSNKVTEKGKDVELRCDPISGHTALYWYRQSLGQGLEFLIYFQGNSAPDKSGLPSDRFSAERTGGSVSTLTIQRTQQEDSAVYLCASSVGQGGYGYTFGSGTRLTVV.

The chain has TRBV30 and TRBJ1-4; 7 nucleotides agree with TRBD1. Germline loops: CDR1 GTSNPN, CDR2 SVGIG (reference sequence). CDR3 length equals 13 residues. Germline trimming cut 3 bases from V and 4 bases from J; bases unmatched to any gene: 2. The CDR3, as DNA: TGTGCCTGGAGCGGGGACAGTAATGAAAAACTGTTTTTT. This translates into CAWSGDSNEKLFF. Complete variable domain (other parts from reference TRBV30 and TRBJ1-4): SQTIHQWPATLVQPVGSPLSLECTVEGTSNPNLYWYRQAAGRGLQLLFYSVGIGQISSEVPQNLSASRPQDRQFILSSKKLLLSDSGFYLCAWSGDSNEKLFFGSGTQLSVL.

The chain joins TRBV7-2 to TRBJ1-3, with D perhaps matching TRBD1 (5 bases). Deletions cut 5 bases from V and 4 bases from J, with 15 bases between. The CDR3 contains 15 residues. Germline CDR1 reads SGHTA; CDR2 reads FQGNSA. The CDR3 region has the DNA TGTGCCAGCAGCCGGATGGGGCCCCCCGGAAACACCATATATTTT. Protein: CASSRMGPPGNTIYF.

V and J are TRBV30 and TRBJ2-2; 7 positions match TRBD1. The trim removed 2 bases at V and 7 bases at J, leaving 1 base unmatched. This CDR3 comprises 12 residues. Germline V gives CDR1 GTSNPN, CDR2 SVGIG (reference sequence). CDR3 DNA sequence: TGTGCCTGGAGTAGACAGGGCGGGGAGCTGTTTTTT. Residues: CAWSRQGGELFF.

The V gene is TRBV2, the J gene TRBJ2-7; 9 bases fit TRBD1. Trimming took 0 bases from V and 3 from J; bases not matched to a gene: 3. The CDR3 length is 15 residues. CDR1 and CDR2 from the germline V gene are SNHLY and FYNNEI. CDR3 in amino acids: CASSEAMGQGYEQYF. As DNA, the CDR3 is TGTGCCAGCAGTGAAGCGATGGGACAGGGCTACGAGCAGTACTTC.

This clone was observed a handful of times. The chain couples TRBV7-9 to TRBJ2-1, with D perhaps TRBD2 (5 bases). The germline V gene has CDR1 SEHNR and CDR2 FQNEAQ (reference sequence). There are 12 residues in the CDR3. The V and J ends lost 4 bases and 5 bases respectively, with 6 bases between them. The CDR3 nucleotides read TGTGCCAGCAGCTGGGGAGACAATGAGCAGTTCTTC. It encodes CASSWGDNEQFF.

This chain joins TRBV18 and TRBJ2-7; 11 nucleotides align to TRBD1. The CDR3 covers 15 residues. J was trimmed by 5 bases and V by 1 base; bases with no gene match: 4. Germline loops: CDR1 KGHSH, CDR2 LQKENI. CDR3 nucleotide sequence: TGTGCCAGCTCACCACTTGGACAGGGGGCCAACGAGCAGTACTTC. Translation gives CASSPLGQGANEQYF.

This clone has just one count. The chain joins TRBV2 to TRBJ2-1, with 8 positions matching TRBD2. Trimming cost V 1 base and J 4 bases; bases outside gene matches: 3. The germline gives CDR1 SNHLY, CDR2 FYNNEI. The CDR3 length is 15 residues. This CDR3 reads CASSEDLAGYNEQFF. The CDR3 DNA follows: TGTGCCAGCAGTGAAGATCTAGCGGGTTACAATGAGCAGTTCTTC. Looking up the rest from reference TRBV2 and TRBJ2-1 gives the full variable domain: EPEVTQTPSHQVTQMGQEVILRCVPISNHLYFYWYRQILGQKVEFLVSFYNNEISEKSEIFDDQFSVERPDGSNFTLKIRSTKLEDSAMYFCASSEDLAGYNEQFFGPGTRLTVL.

This clone was seen only a few times. The chain joins TRBV6-5 to TRBJ1-1; D is possibly TRBD1 (6 bases). The CDR3 consists of 11 residues. V lost 6 bases and J lost 14, with 16 bases in between. Germline CDR1 MNHEY, CDR2 SVGAGI. CDR3 protein: CASSLQGTVFF. The CDR3 nucleotides are TGTGCCAGCAGCCTACAGGGAACGGTGTTCTTT.

CDR3 protein: CASGPPGSGVYEQYF. The CDR3 DNA is TGTGCTAGTGGGCCCCCGGGATCTGGGGTCTACGAGCAGTACTTC. The gene calls are TRBV12-5 and TRBJ2-7, with a weak D call TRBD2 (5 bases). Germline V gene data show CDR1 as LGHNT and CDR2 as FRNRAP. V shed 6 bases and J shed 3 bases, with 18 bases lying between them. The CDR3 runs 15 residues.

The rearrangement joins TRBV7-8 to TRBJ2-6, with D tentatively TRBD1 (6 bases). Germline V gene lookup returns CDR1 SGHVS and CDR2 FQNEAQ. Trimming stripped 5 bases from V and 1 base from J, with 15 bases between. The CDR3 loop spans 17 amino acids. For the CDR3, the DNA is TGTGCCAGCAGCGTAACGACAGGACTGTCTGGGGCCAACGTCCTGACTTTC. Its translation is CASSVTTGLSGANVLTF. Variable domain in full (rest from reference TRBV7-8 and TRBJ2-6): GAGVSQSPRYKVAKRGQDVALRCDPISGHVSLFWYQQALGQGPEFLTYFQNEAQLDKSGLPSDRFFAERPEGSVSTLKIQRTQQEDSAVYLCASSVTTGLSGANVLTFGAGSRLTVL.

This clone has only a few counts. The chain combines TRBV29-1 with TRBJ2-3; 8 positions match TRBD2. V was clipped by 3 bases and J by 3 bases; unmatched bases: 5. The CDR3 runs to 14 residues. Germline V gene data show CDR1 as SQVTM and CDR2 as ANQGSEA. CDR3 bases: TGCAGCGTTGAGATGGTAGCGGGGACAGATACGCAGTATTTT. Protein sequence: CSVEMVAGTDTQYF.

This clone was seen more than once but under ten times. The rearrangement joins TRBV5-1 to TRBJ2-7, with 10 positions matching TRBD2. Germline V gene data show CDR1 as SGHRS and CDR2 as YFSETQ. The junction had 3 bases not matched to a gene; V was cut back by 0 bases and J by 3 bases. This CDR3 has 15 amino acids. CDR3 DNA: TGCGCCAGCAGCTTGGTGCCTAGCGGGAGCTACGAGCAGTACTTC. It is translated as CASSLVPSGSYEQYF.

This clone was seen a handful of times. The chain joins TRBV10-3 to TRBJ2-6, with a tentative D call TRBD1 (6 bases). Deletions cut 2 bases from V and 3 bases from J, with 14 bases between. This CDR3 comprises 17 residues. In germline, CDR1 is ENHRY, CDR2 SYGVKD. This chain's CDR3 is CAISEATGGVGANVLTF. As DNA, the CDR3 is TGTGCCATCAGTGAGGCGACAGGTGGTGTTGGGGCCAACGTCCTGACTTTC.

This rearrangement joins TRBV28 to TRBJ2-4; D is possibly TRBD2 (5 bases). The V end was cut by 8 bases, the J end by 4 bases, with 15 bases between. The CDR3 runs to 14 residues. Germline V gene sequence: CDR1 MDHEN, CDR2 SYDVKM. The chain's CDR3 is CASADTGLKNIQYF. The CDR3 DNA follows: TGTGCCAGCGCCGACACGGGATTGAAAAACATTCAGTACTTC.

This clone has just one count. This chain links TRBV5-1 with TRBJ2-7, with 7 bases that match TRBD1. The trim removed 7 bases at V and 2 bases at J, leaving 15 bases unmatched. CDR3 length: 16 residues. The germline V gene has CDR1 SGHRS and CDR2 YFSETQ. In DNA form, the CDR3 reads TGCGCCAGCGGAACAGCGCCGGGACAGTTGCCCTACGAGCAGTACTTC. Translating it yields CASGTAPGQLPYEQYF.

This chain joins TRBV5-1 and TRBJ1-6, with D possibly TRBD1 on 5 matching bases. Germline V CDR1 and CDR2: SGHRS, YFSETQ. This CDR3 comprises 18 residues. Trimming shortened V by 1 base and J by 7 bases, and 21 bases separated the two germline ends. CDR3 in amino acids: CASSLYPFRGRENSPLHF. As DNA, the CDR3 is TGCGCCAGCAGCTTGTATCCTTTCCGAGGCAGGGAAAATTCACCCCTCCACTTT.

V is TRBV7-2 and J is TRBJ2-1; the D gene is possibly TRBD2 (6 bases). V lost 2 bases, J lost 7 bases, and 15 bases lay in between. This CDR3 region has 15 residues. Germline V CDR1 and CDR2: SGHTA, FQGNSA. The CDR3 DNA sequence: TGTGCCAGCAGCTTAAGTGCGGGGTGGAGGAATGAGCAGTTCTTC. Amino acid sequence: CASSLSAGWRNEQFF.

This clone showed up just a few times. This rearrangement joins TRBV6-5 to TRBJ2-7; D perhaps matches TRBD2 (5 bases). V was clipped by 2 bases and J by 7 bases, with 12 bases between them. CDR3 length equals 13 residues. CDR1 and CDR2 (germline): MNHEY, SVGAGI. The CDR3 sequence: CASSYGEMGEQYF. CDR3 DNA: TGTGCCAGCAGTTACGGGGAGATGGGAGAGCAGTACTTC.

This clone was counted between two and nine times. This rearrangement joins TRBV27 to TRBJ1-1; 9 bases are a match to TRBD1. This CDR3 region has 19 residues. Germline assignment: CDR1 MNHEY and CDR2 SMNVEV (reference sequence). With V trimmed by 2 bases and J by 1 base, 14 bases remained unmatched. CDR3 sequence: CASSLRPPGQGGGNTEAFF. The CDR3 DNA follows: TGTGCCAGCAGTTTAAGACCACCGGGACAGGGAGGAGGGAACACTGAAGCTTTCTTT.